The subject of this entry is one T cell receptor (beta chain). Antigen: not known. The data belong to a study of response to subunit inactivated influenza vaccine. V lost 0 bases, J lost 0 bases, and 10 bases lay in between. The germline CDR1 and CDR2 sequences are KGHSH and LQKENI. The CDR3 runs to 16 residues. Findings and caveats of the study: A suggestion made by the authors is that each seasonal influenza vaccination recruits few new T cells.

TCRdb re-called the RT-PCR reads with MiXCR, one entry per CDR3 protein. This sample has 500,000 to 750,000 distinct CDR3 sequences, with approximately 14% found just once. The chain joins TRBV18 to TRBJ2-3; D not certain. The sequencing here drew on PBMCs from blood, taken 11 to 12 days after vaccination. This clonotype was sampled from a man in his fifties who received an inactivated influenza vaccine. CDR3 region: CASSPPTASSTDTQYF. CDR3 coding DNA: TGTGCCAGCTCACCACCGACGGCCTCTAGCACAGATACGCAGTATTTT.